This is a list of T cell receptor beta chains from one sample in a study of OX40 agonist ivuxolimab in advanced cancers. The data were produced by immunoSEQ multiplex PCR, yet TCRdb's version contains in-frame clones alone and is incomplete. The table lists 55,000 to 80,000 clones, around 90% of them singletons. Sequenced here: CD4+ or CD8+ T cells sorted from blood, sampled in a trial of the OX40 agonist ivuxolimab. The receptors derive from an adult with an advanced solid tumor such as melanoma, head and neck, liver or kidney cancer. The CDR3 runs from the conserved cysteine through the conserved F or W. The D gene is left open where the match is weak. Expanded clones are given a class, and other clones once, few, many or no size at all.

TRBJ1-6,.,TRBV11-2,.,CASSFSQGRSYNSPLHF,TGTGCCAGCAGCTTCAGTCAGGGACGGTCCTATAATTCACCCCTCCACTTT
TRBJ2-3,.,TRBV5-1,.,CASSWGTEGDTQYF,TGCGCCAGCAGCTGGGGGACGGAGGGAGATACGCAGTATTTT
TRBJ1-1,.,TRBV2,.,CASSEPSGGRTEAFF,TGTGCCAGCAGTGAACCCTCGGGGGGAAGAACTGAAGCTTTCTTT
TRBJ2-1,TRBD1,TRBV27,.,CASSLFGTGLNNEQFF,TGTGCCAGCAGTCTATTCGGGACAGGGTTAAACAATGAGCAGTTCTTC
TRBJ1-4,TRBD1,TRBV6-1,.,CASSSSGQGEKLFF,TGTGCCAGCAGTTCCTCGGGACAGGGAGAAAAACTGTTTTTT
TRBJ2-7,TRBD1,TRBV7-9,.,CASSPSVSDRDEQYF,TGTGCCAGCAGCCCAAGCGTCAGTGACAGGGACGAGCAGTACTTC
TRBJ2-7,TRBD1,TRBV11-2,.,CASSREVGTAYEQYF,TGTGCCAGCAGCCGCGAGGTTGGGACAGCCTACGAGCAGTACTTC
TRBJ1-4,.,TRBV29-1,.,CSVKNNEKLFF,TGCAGCGTTAAAAATAATGAAAAACTGTTTTTT
TRBJ1-5,.,TRBV25-1,.,CASSVAWDDNQPQHF,TGTGCCAGCAGTGTAGCGTGGGACGACAATCAGCCCCAGCATTTT
TRBJ2-1,TRBD2,TRBV19,.,CASSPPTSGGYNEQFF,TGTGCCAGTAGCCCCCCTACTAGCGGGGGCTACAATGAGCAGTTCTTC
TRBJ2-7,TRBD2,TRBV10-2,.,CASSEKGNREGRYEQYF,TGCGCCAGCAGTGAGAAGGGGAATAGGGAGGGCCGTTACGAGCAGTACTTC
TRBJ2-6,.,TRBV5-1,once,CASSLDGQGGGANVLTF,TGCGCCAGCAGCTTGGACGGGCAGGGAGGTGGGGCCAACGTCCTGACTTTC
TRBJ2-1,TRBD1,TRBV5-1,.,CASSLAGQGVNEQFF,TGCGCCAGCAGCTTGGCTGGACAGGGTGTCAATGAGCAGTTCTTC
TRBJ2-1,.,TRBV11-2,.,CASSLLGGSLSYNEQFF,TGTGCCAGCAGCTTATTGGGCGGATCTCTATCCTACAATGAGCAGTTCTTC
TRBJ1-2,.,TRBV18,.,CASSPAEGYTF,TGTGCCAGCTCACCTGCGGAAGGCTACACCTTC
TRBJ1-2,TRBD1,TRBV5-1,.,CASSLGPGTGNYGYTF,TGCGCCAGCAGCTTGGGGCCCGGGACAGGGAACTATGGCTACACCTTC
TRBJ1-4,.,TRBV19,.,CASSRIPTDEKLFF,TGTGCCAGTAGTAGAATCCCCACAGATGAAAAACTGTTTTTT
TRBJ2-2,TRBD1,TRBV5-1,.,CASTGTGFTGELFF,TGCGCCAGTACCGGGACAGGGTTCACCGGGGAGCTGTTTTTT
TRBJ1-1,TRBD1,TRBV5-4,.,CASSFDRGTEAFF,TGTGCCAGCAGCTTTGACAGGGGGACTGAAGCTTTCTTT
TRBJ1-4,TRBD1,TRBV19,.,CASMSQGGVNEKLFF,TGTGCCAGTATGAGCCAGGGGGGCGTTAATGAAAAACTGTTTTTT
TRBJ1-5,TRBD1,TRBV19,.,CASSTPRQGEGQPQHF,TGTGCCAGTAGTACCCCACGACAGGGGGAGGGTCAGCCCCAGCATTTT
TRBJ2-5,TRBD1,TRBV11-2,.,CASSWGQQETQYF,TGTGCCAGCAGCTGGGGACAGCAAGAGACCCAGTACTTC
TRBJ1-1,TRBD1,TRBV7-3,once,CASSPGTGATEAFF,TGTGCCAGCAGCCCAGGGACAGGGGCCACTGAAGCTTTCTTT
TRBJ2-5,TRBD2,TRBV10-3,once,CAISGGASGEKETQYF,TGTGCCATCAGTGGTGGGGCTAGCGGGGAAAAAGAGACCCAGTACTTC
TRBJ1-1,TRBD1,TRBV28,.,CASRTGGAGNTEAFF,TGTGCCAGCCGTACAGGGGGCGCAGGTAACACTGAAGCTTTCTTT
TRBJ2-2,.,TRBV9,.,CASSVRAGSTGELFF,TGTGCCAGCAGCGTACGGGCAGGGAGCACCGGGGAGCTGTTTTTT
TRBJ2-7,TRBD2,TRBV7-3,.,CASSVGGTGVYEQYF,TGTGCCAGCAGCGTGGGAGGGACGGGAGTTTACGAGCAGTACTTC